The 5 T cell receptor beta chains given below trace back to one sample, sequenced in a study of cytomegalovirus exposure and HLA in healthy donors (dated by TCRdb to the late 2010s). The library came from the immunoSEQ multiplex PCR assay. This immuneACCESS table, as held by TCRdb, lists in-frame sequences with V and J called but not all clones. Of the missing ones, under half trace to an unresolved V gene in checked studies; the others have no known cause. The sample table records 60,000 to 90,000 clones; approximately 80% of these occur just once. Of the sample, around 3% falls within the top ten clones. The sample was PBMCs. The source of these receptors is a man between 25 and 39 years old in good health and CMV-seronegative.

The rearrangement joins TRBV6-5 to TRBJ1-2; 10 nucleotides agree with TRBD1. This CDR3 spans 13 amino acids. V lost 7 bases and J lost 7; bases outside the gene matches: 6. Germline V lookup: CDR1 MNHEY, CDR2 SVGAGI. CDR3 region: CASNSGTGAGYTF. CDR3 nucleotide sequence: TGTGCCAGCAACTCCGGGACAGGGGCTGGCTACACCTTC.

The V gene is TRBV9, the J gene TRBJ1-2, with a tentative D call TRBD1 (6 bases). CDR1 and CDR2 (germline): SGDLS, YYNGEE. The CDR3 runs to 15 residues. V shed 4 bases and J shed 3 bases, with 16 bases lying between them. The CDR3 protein is CASSPTGGLYYGYTF. As DNA, the CDR3 is TGTGCCAGCAGCCCGACCGGGGGGCTCTACTATGGCTACACCTTC.

The chain is built from TRBV9 and TRBJ1-1, with 11 bases aligning to TRBD1. Germline V gene data show CDR1 as SGDLS and CDR2 as YYNGEE. Trimming took 2 bases from V and 5 from J; bases not matched to a gene: 8. There are 16 residues in the CDR3. The CDR3 is CASSVGQGATGTEAFF. CDR3 in DNA: TGTGCCAGCAGCGTCGGACAGGGGGCTACTGGGACTGAAGCTTTCTTT.

This clone was counted a single time. The rearrangement uses TRBV13 and TRBJ1-1, with 7 bases lining up with TRBD1. CDR3 size: 16 residues. The germline V gene has CDR1 PRHDT and CDR2 FYEKMQ (reference sequence). V gave up 5 bases and J gave up 0 bases; unmatched junction bases: 9. CDR3 sequence (DNA): TGTGCCAGCAGCACCCGACAGGGTTTGATGAACACTGAAGCTTTCTTT. It specifies CASSTRQGLMNTEAFF.

The V call is TRBV7-3, the J call TRBJ1-1; 10 bases match TRBD1. The CDR3 totals 14 residues. V dropped 5 bases and J dropped 4; count of bases not matched to a gene: 4. Germline-derived CDR1 and CDR2 are SGHTA and FQGTGA. CDR3 bases: TGTGCCAGCAGCATCCGGGACAGGGGCACTGAAGCTTTCTTT. This translates into CASSIRDRGTEAFF.